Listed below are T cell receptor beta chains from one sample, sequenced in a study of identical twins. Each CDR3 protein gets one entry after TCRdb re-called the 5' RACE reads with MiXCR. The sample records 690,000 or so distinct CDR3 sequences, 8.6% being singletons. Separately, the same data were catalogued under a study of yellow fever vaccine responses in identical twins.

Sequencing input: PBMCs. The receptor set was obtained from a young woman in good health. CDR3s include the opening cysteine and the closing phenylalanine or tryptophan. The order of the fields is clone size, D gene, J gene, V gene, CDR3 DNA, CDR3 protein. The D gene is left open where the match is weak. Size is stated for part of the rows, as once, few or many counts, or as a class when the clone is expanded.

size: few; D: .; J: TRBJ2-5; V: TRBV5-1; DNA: TGCGCCAGCAGCCCTCCGGGGGCACGACAAGAGACCCAGTACTTC; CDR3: CASSPPGARQETQYF
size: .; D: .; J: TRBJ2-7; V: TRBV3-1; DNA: TGTGCCAGCAGCCGGGACCGACACTACGAGCAGTACTTC; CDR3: CASSRDRHYEQYF
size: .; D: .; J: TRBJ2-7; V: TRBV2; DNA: TGTGCCAGCAGTGGAGAACCTCTCCAGCAAAAGTTC; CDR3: CASSGEPLQQKF
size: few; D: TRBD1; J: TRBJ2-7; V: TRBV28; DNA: TGTGCCAGCAGTTTCGGGGACAGGTCCTACGAGCAGTACTTC; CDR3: CASSFGDRSYEQYF
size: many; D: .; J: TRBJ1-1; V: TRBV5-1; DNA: TGCGCCAGCAGCTTGGCTGGGCAGGGGACCGGACGTGAAGCTTTCTTT; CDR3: CASSLAGQGTGREAFF
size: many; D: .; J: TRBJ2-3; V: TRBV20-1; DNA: TGCAGTGCTAGCGCGGGACTTAACACAGATACGCAGTATTTT; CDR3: CSASAGLNTDTQYF
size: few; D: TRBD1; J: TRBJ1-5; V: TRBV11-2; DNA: TGTGCCAGCAGCTTAGTCGGCGGACAGGGTGGGGTCAATCAGCCCCAGCATTTT; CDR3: CASSLVGGQGGVNQPQHF
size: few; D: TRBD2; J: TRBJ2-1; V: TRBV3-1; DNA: TGTGCCAGCAGCCCGGGACTAGCGGGAGGGATCGACAATGAGCAGTTCTTC; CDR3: CASSPGLAGGIDNEQFF
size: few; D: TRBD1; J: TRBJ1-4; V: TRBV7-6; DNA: TGTGCCAGCAGCCCAGACAGGGTGGGTGAAAAACTGTTTTTT; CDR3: CASSPDRVGEKLFF
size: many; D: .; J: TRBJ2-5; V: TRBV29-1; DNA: TGCAGCGCCGACGGATGGGGTCCGGAGACCCAGTACTTC; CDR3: CSADGWGPETQYF
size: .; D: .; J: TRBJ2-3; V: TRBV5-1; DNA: TGCGCCAGCAGCTTGCCGGCGGATAACACAGATACGCAGTATTTT; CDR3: CASSLPADNTDTQYF
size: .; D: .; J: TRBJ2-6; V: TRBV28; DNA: TGTGCCAGCAGCCGAACCGGGATAATCGTCTCCTCTGGGGCCAACGTCCTGACTTTC; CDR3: CASSRTGIIVSSGANVLTF
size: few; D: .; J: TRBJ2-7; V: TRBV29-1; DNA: TGCAGCGCCTCGGACATAGCGTACGAGCAGTACTTC; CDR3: CSASDIAYEQYF
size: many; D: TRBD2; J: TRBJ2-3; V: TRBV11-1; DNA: TGTGCCAGCAGCTCGGGACTAGCGGGAGGGAGGTTAGCAGATACGCAGTATTTT; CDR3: CASSSGLAGGRLADTQYF
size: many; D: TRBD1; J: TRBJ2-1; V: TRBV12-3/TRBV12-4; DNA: TGTGCCAGCAGCCTGAGAGGGACAGGGGACAATGAGCAGTTCTTC; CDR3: CASSLRGTGDNEQFF
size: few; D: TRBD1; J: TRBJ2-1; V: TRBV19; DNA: TGTGCCAGTACCAGAGGGACAGTAAGTAACAATGAGCAGTTCTTC; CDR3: CASTRGTVSNNEQFF
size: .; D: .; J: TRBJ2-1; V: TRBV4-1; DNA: TGCGCCAGCAGCCGGGCCCAGGGAGAGCTAGGAAATGAGCAGTTCTTC; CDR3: CASSRAQGELGNEQFF
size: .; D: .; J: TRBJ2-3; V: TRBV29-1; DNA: TGCAGCGTCCCCCCCGGGGCGGAACAGCAGTATTTT; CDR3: CSVPPGAEQQYF
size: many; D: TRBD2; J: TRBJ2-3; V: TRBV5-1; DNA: TGCGCCAGCAGCACCGGACTAGCGGGACGCACAGATACGCAGTATTTT; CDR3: CASSTGLAGRTDTQYF
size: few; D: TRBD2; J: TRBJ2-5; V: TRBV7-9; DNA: TGTGCCAGCAGCTTCGGGACTAGCCAAGAGACCCAGTACTTC; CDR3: CASSFGTSQETQYF
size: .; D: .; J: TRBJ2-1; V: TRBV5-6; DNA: TGTGCCAGCAGCTTGGCCAGGGGAGCGGCCTACAATGAGCAGTTCTTC; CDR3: CASSLARGAAYNEQFF
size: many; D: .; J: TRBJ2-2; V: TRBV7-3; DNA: TGTGCCAGCAGCTTAACTCTAGCAGAAGCGAACACCGGGGAGCTGTTTTTT; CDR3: CASSLTLAEANTGELFF
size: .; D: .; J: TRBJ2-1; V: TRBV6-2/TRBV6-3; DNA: TGTGCCAGCAGTTACGCTAGTCCCTACAATGAGCAGTTCTTC; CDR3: CASSYASPYNEQFF
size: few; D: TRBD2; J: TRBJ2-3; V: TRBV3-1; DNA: TGTGCCAGCAGCCCACGACGCGGGGGGCCTACAGATACGCAGTATTTT; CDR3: CASSPRRGGPTDTQYF
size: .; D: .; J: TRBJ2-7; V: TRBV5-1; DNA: TGCGCCAGCAGCTTACCGACTAGCTCCTACGAGCAGTACTTC; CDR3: CASSLPTSSYEQYF